The TCR beta chain under discussion was sequenced for a study of T cells after yellow fever vaccination. Points from the study as a whole: High-abundance clonotypes from the bulk population could contaminate FACS-sorted repertoires.

This clonotype was seen only a few times. Its antigen is unidentified. Trimming left V 5 bases short and J 4 bases short, with 9 bases between. Germline CDR1 is SQVTM and CDR2 is ANQGSEA. The CDR3 has 12 residues. TCRdb passed the 5' RACE reads through MiXCR, listing each CDR3 protein once. The sample carries under 600,000 distinct CDR3 sequences, roughly 13% recorded once. This sequence joins TRBV29-1 and TRBJ1-3; D unresolved. Sequences were derived from PBMCs, sampled on the day of the yellow fever booster vaccination. The TCR originated in a man younger than 40 who received the YFV17D yellow fever vaccine. CDR3 DNA sequence: TGCAGCGTTTTAGACTCAGGAAACACCATATATTTT. Translation gives CSVLDSGNTIYF.